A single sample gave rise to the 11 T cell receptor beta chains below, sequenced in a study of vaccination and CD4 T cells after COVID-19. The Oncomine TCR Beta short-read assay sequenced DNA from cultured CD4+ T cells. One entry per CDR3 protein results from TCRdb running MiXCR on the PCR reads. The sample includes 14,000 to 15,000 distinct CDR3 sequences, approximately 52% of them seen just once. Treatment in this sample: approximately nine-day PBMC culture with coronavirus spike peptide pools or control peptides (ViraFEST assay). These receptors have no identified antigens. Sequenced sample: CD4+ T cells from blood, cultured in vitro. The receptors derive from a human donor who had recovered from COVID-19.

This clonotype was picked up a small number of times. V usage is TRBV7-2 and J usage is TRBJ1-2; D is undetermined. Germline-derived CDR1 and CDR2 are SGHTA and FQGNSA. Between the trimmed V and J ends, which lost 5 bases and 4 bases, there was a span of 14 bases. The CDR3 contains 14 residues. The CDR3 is CASSAPAEGYGYTF. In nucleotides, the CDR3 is TGTGCCAGCAGCGCACCCGCGGAGGGCTATGGCTACACCTTC.

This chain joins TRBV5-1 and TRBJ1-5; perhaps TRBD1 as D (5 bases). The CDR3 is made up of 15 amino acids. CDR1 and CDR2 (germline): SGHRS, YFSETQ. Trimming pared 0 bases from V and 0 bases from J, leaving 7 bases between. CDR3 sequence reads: CASSLDRNSNQPQHF. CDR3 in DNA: TGCGCCAGCAGCTTGGACAGGAATAGCAATCAGCCCCAGCATTTT.

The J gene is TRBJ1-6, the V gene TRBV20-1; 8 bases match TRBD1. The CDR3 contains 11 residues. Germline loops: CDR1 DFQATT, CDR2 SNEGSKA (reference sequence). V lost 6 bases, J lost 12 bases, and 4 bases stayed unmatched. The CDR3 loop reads CSASGTGPLHF. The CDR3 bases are TGCAGTGCGAGTGGGACAGGACCCCTCCACTTT.

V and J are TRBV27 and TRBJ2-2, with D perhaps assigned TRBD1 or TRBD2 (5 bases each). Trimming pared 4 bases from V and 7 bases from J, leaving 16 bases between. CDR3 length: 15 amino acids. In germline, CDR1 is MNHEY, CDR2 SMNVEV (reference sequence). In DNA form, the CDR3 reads TGTGCCAGCAGTTGGGACCTGAATGGCGTCGGGGAGCTGTTTTTT. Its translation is CASSWDLNGVGELFF.

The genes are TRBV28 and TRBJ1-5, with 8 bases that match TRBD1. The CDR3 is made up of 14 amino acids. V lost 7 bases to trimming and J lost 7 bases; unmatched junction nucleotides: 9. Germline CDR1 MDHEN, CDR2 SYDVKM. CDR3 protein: CASTSGQGGQPQHF. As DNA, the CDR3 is TGTGCCAGCACTTCCGGACAGGGAGGGCAGCCCCAGCATTTT.

CDR3 sequence (DNA): TGTGCCTGGAGCGAAACACTGAACTATGGCTACACCTTC. Protein product: CAWSETLNYGYTF. The rearrangement uses TRBV30 and TRBJ1-2; no reliable D call. The ends were cut back, 3 bases at V and 2 bases at J, with 10 bases in the middle. The CDR3 runs 13 residues. Germline V gene lookup returns CDR1 GTSNPN and CDR2 SVGIG (reference sequence).

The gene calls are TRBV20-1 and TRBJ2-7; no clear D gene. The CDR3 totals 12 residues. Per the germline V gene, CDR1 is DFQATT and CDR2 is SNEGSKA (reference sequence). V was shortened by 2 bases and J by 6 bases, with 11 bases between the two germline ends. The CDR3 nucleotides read TGCAGTGCTAGATCCGGCGTGGGCGAGCAGTACTTC. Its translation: CSARSGVGEQYF.

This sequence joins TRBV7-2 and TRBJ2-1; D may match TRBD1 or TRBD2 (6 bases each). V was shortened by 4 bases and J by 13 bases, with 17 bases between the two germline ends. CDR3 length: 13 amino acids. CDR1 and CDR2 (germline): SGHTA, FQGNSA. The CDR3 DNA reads TGTGCCAGCAGCTCGGGGGCCTCGGGACACCAGTTCTTC. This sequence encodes CASSSGASGHQFF.

CDR3 coding DNA: TGTGCCAGCAGATTGACAGGGGGCTCCTACGAGCAGTACTTC. It encodes CASRLTGGSYEQYF. V is TRBV7-3 and J is TRBJ2-7; 9 nucleotides line up with TRBD1. Germline CDR1 and CDR2: SGHTA and FQGTGA. The CDR3 spans 14 residues. Trimming removed 6 bases from V and 0 bases from J; junction bases left unmatched: 3.

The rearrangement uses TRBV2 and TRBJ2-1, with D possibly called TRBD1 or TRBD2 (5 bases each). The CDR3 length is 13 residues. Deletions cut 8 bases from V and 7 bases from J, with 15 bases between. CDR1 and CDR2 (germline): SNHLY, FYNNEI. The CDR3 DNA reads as TGTGCCAGCCGAGGGGACCCAGATAATGAGCAGTTCTTC. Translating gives CASRGDPDNEQFF.

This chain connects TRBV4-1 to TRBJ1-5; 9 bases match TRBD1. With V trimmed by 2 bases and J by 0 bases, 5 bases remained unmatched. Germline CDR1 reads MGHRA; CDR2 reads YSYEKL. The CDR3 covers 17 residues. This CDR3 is CASSQYGTGNSNQPQHF. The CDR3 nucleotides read TGCGCCAGCAGCCAATACGGGACAGGGAATAGCAATCAGCCCCAGCATTTT.